This record looks at one T cell receptor beta chain sequence and its context. Its matching antigen is unknown. The sample belongs to a study of cytomegalovirus exposure and HLA in healthy donors. Study context: When 398 donors were genotyped, roughly 78% of them were found to fall in the Caucasian-associated ancestry cluster. Overall study findings and caveats: The study put around 180 TCR beta chains on its list as cytomegalovirus-associated. Researchers reported in a later analysis that a missense DCLRE1C variant was tied to TCR beta V- and J-gene trimming.

Amplification used 60 Vbeta primers and 13 Jbeta primers. As originally analysed: In a later analysis, roughly 10 million of tens of millions of unique beta chains occurred in at least two donors. Libraries were prepared by immunoSEQ multiplex PCR; TCRdb keeps only in-frame clonotypes and omits some of them. V, J and clone size were drawn from that table, and D and trimming were deduced from the DNA. Altogether about 220,000 clones are present, around four fifths being singletons, with the ten largest covering 0.71%. CDR1 and CDR2 from the germline V gene are SNHLY and FYNNEI. The CDR3 runs to 14 residues. After removal of 10 bases from V and 1 base from J, the junction contained 4 bases not matched to a gene.

This TCR came from a boy younger than 10 in good health and CMV-seronegative. This chain joins TRBV2 and TRBJ2-2, with 9 bases matching TRBD1. The specimen sequenced was PBMCs. The CDR3: CATRDRVNTGELFF. CDR3 in DNA: TGTGCCACTAGGGACAGGGTGAACACCGGGGAGCTGTTTTTT.